Below are 20 T cell receptor beta chains sequenced from a single sample in a study of human T cells and chemical hapten exposure (dated by TCRdb to the early 2020s). This specimen's time point label, per the study, means: patch test 3, about 24 weeks after DPC sensitization. What this sample's treatment or condition label stands for: therapeutic diphenylcyclopropenone sensitization with weekly scalp DPC. The protocol used for the library was RACE. The instrument was a NextSeq 500. TCRdb reworked the public reads: Q25 trimming with fastp, MiXCR clone assembly, productive beta chains retained. Each entry merges the rows of one CDR3 protein and shows their most common DNA and genes. The sample records about 160,000 distinct CDR3 sequences, around 30% of which are singletons. In total, the top ten clones hold around 2.3% of the sample. The sequenced sample was whole blood, obtained in connection with sensitization to the hapten diphenylcyclopropenone (DPC). The receptors here all came from a young woman with alopecia areata. Some clones in this sample may be carry-over from other donors' samples.

This clonotype has ten or more counts. CDR3 loop: CASSYSSDLPSEQYF. CDR3 DNA sequence: TGTGCCAGCAGTTACTCATCGGACCTACCCTCGGAGCAGTACTTC. V gene TRBV6-5 combines with J gene TRBJ2-7; no firm D call. CDR1 is MNHEY, CDR2 SVGAGI, per germline. The CDR3 totals 15 residues. Trimming removed 0 bases at V and 7 bases at J, with 16 bases between.

This clonotype was observed many times. The chain uses TRBV29-1 and TRBJ2-7; D ambiguous. This CDR3 is 12 amino acids long. The V and J ends lost 1 base and 0 bases respectively, with 4 bases between them. Germline V CDR1 and CDR2: SQVTM, ANQGSEA. CDR3 region: CSVEGSSYEQYF. The CDR3 nucleotides read TGCAGCGTTGAAGGCAGCTCCTACGAGCAGTACTTC.

This chain links TRBV20-1 with TRBJ2-1; D perhaps matches TRBD1 (5 bases). V lost 3 bases to trimming and J lost 5 bases, with 14 bases between them. Germline V gene sequence: CDR1 DFQATT, CDR2 SNEGSKA (reference sequence). CDR3 length equals 14 residues. Here the CDR3 DNA reads TGCAGTGCTAGTGACAGAAGGGGAAACAATGAGCAGTTCTTC. It is translated as CSASDRRGNNEQFF.

This clonotype came up a few times. This chain uses TRBV29-1 with TRBJ1-1, with a possible D match to TRBD1 (5 bases). Germline V lookup: CDR1 SQVTM, CDR2 ANQGSEA. The V and J ends lost 0 bases and 4 bases respectively, with 9 bases between them. The CDR3 contains 13 residues. CDR3 nucleotide sequence: TGCAGCGTTGAAGATCGAGGGACCACTGAAGCTTTCTTT. Protein sequence: CSVEDRGTTEAFF.

The CDR3 coding sequence is TGTGCCAGCAGTGAGGTCGACGAGCAGTACTTC. Amino acid sequence: CASSEVDEQYF. The genes are TRBV2 and TRBJ2-7; D is uncertain. Germline CDR1 reads SNHLY; CDR2 reads FYNNEI. Trimming stripped 3 bases from V and 5 bases from J, with 5 bases between. This CDR3 has 11 residues.

The chain employs TRBV12-2 and TRBJ1-5; TRBD1 was called by the table and not checked on the DNA. TRBV12-2 is listed as a pseudogene. This CDR3 has 17 residues. The CDR3 nucleotides are TGCGCAAGTCGCCTTCGGATCCCGAAAGGGGGCTTGGAGCCCCAGCATTTT. Its translation is CASRLRIPKGGLEPQHF.

The chain uses TRBV6-5 and TRBJ1-1; 10 positions match TRBD1. The junction had 9 bases not matched to a gene; V was cut back by 3 bases and J by 5 bases. Per the germline V gene, CDR1 is MNHEY and CDR2 is SVGAGI. The CDR3 contains 16 residues. The CDR3, as DNA: TGTGCCAGCAGTTATGGACAGGGGGAAGGATGGACTGAAGCTTTCTTT. Protein sequence: CASSYGQGEGWTEAFF.

This chain links TRBV7-2 with TRBJ2-1; D gene uncertain. The CDR3 has 16 amino acids. Per the germline V gene, CDR1 is SGHTA and CDR2 is FQGNSA. V was trimmed by 5 bases and J by 3 bases, leaving 17 bases between them. The CDR3 loop is CASSVPQRPNYNEQFF. Written as DNA, the CDR3 is TGTGCCAGCAGCGTCCCTCAAAGACCCAACTACAATGAGCAGTTCTTC.

In its sample, this clonotype was seen a few times. The J gene is TRBJ2-5, the V gene TRBV12-3 or TRBV12-4, with 12 positions matching TRBD2. V lost 6 bases to trimming and J lost 4 bases; unmatched junction nucleotides: 3. The CDR3 is made up of 14 amino acids. For the CDR3, the DNA is TGTGCCAGCAGCCTGACTAGCGGGAGAGAGACCCAGTACTTC. Protein sequence: CASSLTSGRETQYF.

The chain couples TRBV6-6 to TRBJ1-4; TRBD1 is a possible D gene (5 bases). Germline CDR1 is MNHNY and CDR2 is SVGAGI (reference sequence). The CDR3 totals 16 residues. V was cut by 0 bases and J by 3 bases, with 11 bases left in between. The CDR3 region is CASSYSRQNPNEKLFF. CDR3 bases: TGTGCCAGCAGTTACTCACGACAGAACCCTAATGAAAAACTGTTTTTT.

This clonotype has just a few counts. This chain links TRBV6-1 with TRBJ2-1; 14 nucleotides line up with TRBD2. CDR1 and CDR2 (germline): MNHNS, SASEGT. This CDR3 has 16 residues. Germline trimming cut 6 bases from V and 8 bases from J; bases unmatched to any gene: 9. The CDR3 spells CASSRTSGGIRDEQFF. In DNA form, the CDR3 reads TGTGCCAGCAGCCGGACTAGCGGGGGGATTCGGGATGAGCAGTTCTTC.

This clonotype was detected many times. J is TRBJ1-1 and V is TRBV7-9; no clear D. Trimming cost V 2 bases and J 1 base, with 5 bases left between them. CDR3 length: 13 amino acids. Germline lookup yields CDR1 SEHNR and CDR2 FQNEAQ (reference sequence). CDR3 sequence: CASSLSGNTEAFF. For the CDR3, the DNA is TGTGCCAGCAGCTTAAGTGGGAACACTGAAGCTTTCTTT.

This clonotype was counted only a few times. This chain joins TRBV12-3 or TRBV12-4 and TRBJ2-7, with D tentatively TRBD1 or TRBD2 (6 bases each). With 8 bases removed from V and 3 bases from J, the gap between germline ends came to 14 bases. This CDR3 is 13 amino acids long. The CDR3 DNA reads TGTGCCAGCGAAGGGGGGAATGGCTACGAGCAGTACTTC. It encodes CASEGGNGYEQYF.

The rearrangement links TRBV5-5 to TRBJ1-6; D is perhaps TRBD1 (5 bases). The CDR3 runs to 16 residues. V was clipped by 0 bases and J by 7 bases, with 14 bases between them. In germline, CDR1 is SGHKS, CDR2 YYEKEE (reference sequence). The CDR3 coding sequence is TGTGCCAGCAGCTTGGTGGGGGGGGAGAGCAATTCACCCCTCCACTTT. This translates into CASSLVGGESNSPLHF.

For the CDR3, the DNA is TGTGCCAGCAGTGTCCAGGACAGGCCTAACTATGGCTACACCTTC. As protein: CASSVQDRPNYGYTF. The V gene is TRBV2, the J gene TRBJ1-2; 7 nucleotides match TRBD1. The V gene's germline CDR1 is SNHLY and CDR2 FYNNEI. The trim removed 4 bases at V and 0 bases at J, leaving 5 bases unmatched. The CDR3 consists of 15 residues.

This clonotype was counted only a few times. The J gene is TRBJ2-3, the V gene TRBV4-2; the match to TRBD2 covers 12 bases. Germline lookup yields CDR1 LGHNA and CDR2 YNFKEQ. V lost 4 bases, J lost 3 bases, and 5 bases stayed unmatched. This CDR3 is 16 amino acids long. DNA of the CDR3: TGTGCCAGCAGCCGCAAACTAGCGGGGGGTACAGATACGCAGTATTTT. Protein product: CASSRKLAGGTDTQYF.

This clonotype was seen a handful of times. The V gene is TRBV27, the J gene TRBJ2-7, with 9 positions matching TRBD1. The CDR3 is made up of 16 amino acids. The V gene's germline CDR1 is MNHEY and CDR2 SMNVEV (reference sequence). Unmatched junction bases numbered 11, after V lost 5 bases and J lost 3 bases. The DNA for the CDR3 is TGTGCCAGCAGTCCCTCCCCGGGACAGGGAGACTACGAGCAGTACTTC. Residues: CASSPSPGQGDYEQYF.

This clonotype turned up a few times. The chain recombines TRBV27 with TRBJ1-5, with D uncertain. The CDR3 spans 12 residues. V lost 6 bases, J lost 7 bases, and 10 bases lay in between. CDR1 and CDR2 (germline): MNHEY, SMNVEV (reference sequence). CDR3 amino acids: CASRKAHQPQHF. The CDR3 nucleotides are TGTGCCAGCAGAAAGGCCCACCAGCCCCAGCATTTT.

This clonotype was seen once. The chain employs TRBV2 and TRBJ2-5; 7 bases fit TRBD1. Germline loops: CDR1 SNHLY, CDR2 FYNNEI. The CDR3 consists of 18 residues. The V segment lost 5 bases and the J segment 4 bases; nucleotides outside the gene matches: 19. In DNA form, the CDR3 reads TGTGCCAGCAGTAAGAAGGCGACAGGGCTACGGTATTCAGAGACCCAGTACTTC. This sequence encodes CASSKKATGLRYSETQYF.

V gene TRBV10-3 combines with J gene TRBJ1-1, with 7 bases identical to TRBD1. Germline loops: CDR1 ENHRY, CDR2 SYGVKD. Trimming took 1 base from V and 1 from J; bases not matched to a gene: 9. This CDR3 comprises 17 residues. CDR3 coding DNA: TGTGCCATCAGTGAGTATGGTCCAGGGGGGAGGAACACTGAAGCTTTCTTT. Amino acid sequence: CAISEYGPGGRNTEAFF.